The clone carrying this T cell receptor beta chain is a singleton in its sample. This CDR3 has 13 residues. Trimming cost V 5 bases and J 2 bases, with 10 bases left between them. CDR1 and CDR2 from the germline V gene are GTSNPN and SVGIG (reference sequence). This sample stems from a study of blood T cells in healthy people across ages. Using a J-beta primer mix together with a sample-barcoded 5' primer, a second PCR was run for roughly 7 to 11 cycles. MiXCR, applied by TCRdb to the 5' RACE reads, yields one record per CDR3 protein. The repertoire has 1.2 million to 1.5 million distinct CDR3 sequences, approximately 63% of them found once; the top ten carry over 6.5%.

The rearrangement uses TRBV30 and TRBJ1-5, with a possible D match to TRBD1 (6 bases). Sequencing was done on a sample of blood. The TCR comes from a man younger than 30 in good health. For the CDR3, the DNA is TGTGCCTGGGCTCGACAGGGCAATCAGCCCCAGCATTTT. This translates into CAWARQGNQPQHF.